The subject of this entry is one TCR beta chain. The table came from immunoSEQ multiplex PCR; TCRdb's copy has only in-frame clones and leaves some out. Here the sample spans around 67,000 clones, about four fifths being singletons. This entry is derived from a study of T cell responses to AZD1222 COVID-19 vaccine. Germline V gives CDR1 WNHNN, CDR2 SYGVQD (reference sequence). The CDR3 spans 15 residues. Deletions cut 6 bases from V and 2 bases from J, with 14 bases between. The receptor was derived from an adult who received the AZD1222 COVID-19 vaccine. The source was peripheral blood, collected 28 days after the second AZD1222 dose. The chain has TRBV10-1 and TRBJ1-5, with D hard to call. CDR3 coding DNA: TGCGCCAGCAGCAGCGAGGCTTTGGGCAATCAGCCCCAGCATTTT. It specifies CASSSEALGNQPQHF.